What follows are 5 T cell receptor beta chains derived from one specimen sequenced in a study of blood T cell repertoires in COVID-19 (dated by TCRdb to about 2020). The library came from the immunoSEQ multiplex PCR assay. TCRdb carries this immuneACCESS record with in-frame sequences only. Its versions omit some clonotypes, under half of them owing to an unresolved V gene in the studies checked, with the rest unexplained. Recorded for this sample are approximately 250,000 clones; 75% to 90% of them occurred a single time. The top ten clonotypes cover around 12% of the sample. Sequencing was done on a sample of peripheral blood. Receptors were obtained from a woman between 65 and 79 years old with COVID-19, enrolled during active disease.

This clone appeared a single time. The chain has TRBV7-2 and TRBJ1-6; maybe TRBD1 (5 bases). The CDR3 is 16 residues long. The V end lost 4 bases, the J end lost 9 bases, and 19 bases lay between the germline ends. The V gene's germline CDR1 is SGHTA and CDR2 FQGNSA. The CDR3 reads CASSYRGAGTGSPLHF. CDR3 sequence (DNA): TGTGCCAGCAGCTACCGTGGGGCGGGGACGGGTTCACCCCTCCACTTT.

The genes are TRBV24-1 and TRBJ2-7; TRBD1 matches 8 bases. The germline CDR1 and CDR2 sequences are KGHDR and SFDVKD. The length of the CDR3 is 15 residues. The J segment lost 2 bases and the V segment lost 4 bases, leaving 6 bases of the junction unmatched. In nucleotides, the CDR3 is TGTGCCACCAGTGAGGGACAGGTGTTCCCCTACGAGCAGTACTTC. Protein product: CATSEGQVFPYEQYF.

This chain links TRBV7-2 with TRBJ1-1; perhaps TRBD1 as D (5 bases). This CDR3 region has 16 residues. V lost 2 bases and J lost 1, with 14 bases in between. CDR1 and CDR2 (germline): SGHTA, FQGNSA. This chain's CDR3 is CASSLMLAGTNTEAFF. CDR3 bases: TGTGCCAGCAGCTTAATGTTGGCGGGGACGAACACTGAAGCTTTCTTT.

This rearrangement joins TRBV6-5 to TRBJ2-1; 11 positions match TRBD2. Losses at the gene ends were 4 bases for V and 4 bases for J; bases not matched to a gene: 6. This CDR3 is built from 16 residues. CDR1 is MNHEY and CDR2 is SVGAGI in the germline V gene. CDR3 residues: CASSSIAGGLYNEQFF. CDR3 DNA: TGTGCCAGCAGTTCAATAGCGGGGGGGCTTTACAATGAGCAGTTCTTC.

CDR3 amino acids: CASSYDRGPEAFF. The CDR3 bases are TGTGCCAGCAGTTACGACAGGGGGCCTGAAGCTTTCTTT. The chain carries TRBV6-2 or TRBV6-3 and TRBJ1-1; TRBD1 aligns across 10 bases. The CDR3 totals 13 residues. With 2 bases clipped from V and 6 bases from J, the junction kept 0 bases outside the gene matches. Germline CDR1 MNHEY, CDR2 SVGEGT.